This T cell receptor (beta chain) was identified during a study of T cells in Graves' hyperthyroidism and ophthalmopathy. This clonotype occurred many times. Trimming stripped 1 base from V and 5 bases from J, with 6 bases between. The germline gives CDR1 MGHRA, CDR2 YSYEKL. The CDR3 loop spans 13 amino acids. Exclusion of patients followed from uncontrolled infection, other autoimmune disease, pregnancy or lactation. A roughly 9.7 ml volume of fresh peripheral blood provided the PBMCs. Researchers took RNA transcripts and amplified the TCR beta CDR3 regions from them. The study used the HTBI primer set for a first-round RT-PCR of the TCR CDR3. Via MiXCR, TCRdb re-called the multiplex PCR reads, giving one row per CDR3 protein. The table lists nearly 600,000 distinct CDR3 sequences, roughly 14% of them singletons.

Material: blood. The receptor was derived from a woman in her twenties or thirties with Graves' hyperthyroidism that later progressed to Graves' ophthalmopathy. The rearrangement links TRBV4-1 to TRBJ1-5; D not certain. The CDR3 region has the DNA TGCGCCAGCAGCCAAGCCTCTTATCAGCCCCAGCATTTT. Translated: CASSQASYQPQHF.